The 25 T cell receptor beta chains presented below share a single source sample, sequenced in a study of T cells in Graves' hyperthyroidism and ophthalmopathy. Amplified regions were TCR beta CDR3 sequences from RNA transcripts. First-round RT-PCR with HTBI primers amplified the TCR CDR3 region. TCRdb re-called the multiplex PCR reads with MiXCR, one entry per CDR3 protein. The sample lists 500,000 to 750,000 distinct CDR3 sequences, more than 13% occurring once. The sequencing sample was made of blood. These receptors came from a woman in her late teens or twenties with Graves' ophthalmopathy.

The chain is built from TRBV3-1 and TRBJ2-7; possibly TRBD2 for D (6 bases). Germline CDR1 is LGHDT and CDR2 is YNNKEL (reference sequence). V lost 5 bases and J lost 2, with 22 bases in between. This CDR3 has 17 residues. CDR3 in DNA: TGTGCCAGCAGCACTCCGGCCAGGGCGGGAACCCCCTACGAGCAGTACTTC. This translates into CASSTPARAGTPYEQYF.

The sample holds many counts of this clonotype. The J gene is TRBJ2-7, the V gene TRBV29-1, with 14 bases fitting TRBD2. Germline lookup yields CDR1 SQVTM and CDR2 ANQGSEA. The CDR3 has 16 residues. V lost 4 bases to trimming and J lost 2 bases; unmatched junction nucleotides: 7. The CDR3 bases are TGCAGCGTTGCGGGACTAGCGGGAGAGCAGGCCTACGAGCAGTACTTC. Amino acids: CSVAGLAGEQAYEQYF.

Of note for this clonotype: A read error may explain this, as a much larger clone is one base away. The chain uses TRBV20-1 and TRBJ2-1; 8 bases line up with TRBD2. Germline values: CDR1 DFQATT, CDR2 SNEGSKA (reference sequence). The CDR3 extends over 19 amino acids. Trimming at V came to 3 bases and at J to 10 bases, leaving 26 bases not matched to a gene. The CDR3 loop reads CSASTIPLTTSATSYEQFF. In DNA, the CDR3 is TGCAGTGCTAGTACCATACCCCTTACGACTAGCGCTACCTCCTACGAGCAGTTCTTC.

CDR3 DNA sequence: TGTGCCAGCAGCCCCGTATCGGGAGGGGAGCTCGAGCAGTACTTC. This gives the protein CASSPVSGGELEQYF. The chain recombines TRBV14 with TRBJ2-7; 8 nucleotides agree with TRBD2. The CDR3 has 15 amino acids. V shed 4 bases, J shed 6 bases, and the junction held 11 bases outside the gene matches. Germline values: CDR1 SGHDN, CDR2 FVKESK.

This clonotype was seen at least ten times. This chain links TRBV28 with TRBJ2-7; D is perhaps TRBD1 (6 bases). The CDR3 extends over 13 amino acids. Germline V CDR1 and CDR2: MDHEN, SYDVKM. V was shortened by 7 bases and J by 4 bases, with 14 bases between the two germline ends. The CDR3 nucleotides are TGTGCCAGCACATACAGGGTCGAATACGAGCAGTACTTC. It specifies CASTYRVEYEQYF.

CDR3 coding DNA: TGCGCCAGCAGCCAAGATTTTTTATCCCGGGACTATGGCTACACCTTC. Amino acid sequence: CASSQDFLSRDYGYTF. The chain joins TRBV4-1 to TRBJ1-2; D is ambiguous. Trimming took 0 bases from V and 3 from J, leaving 14 bases between them. Germline CDR1 MGHRA, CDR2 YSYEKL. The length of the CDR3 is 16 residues.

This clonotype has at least ten counts. The rearrangement uses TRBV11-3 and TRBJ2-7, with D possibly matching TRBD1 (6 bases). The germline gives CDR1 SGHNT, CDR2 YENEEA. V was cut by 5 bases and J by 2 bases, with 13 bases left in between. The CDR3 totals 14 residues. CDR3 sequence reads: CASSDDRRPYEQYF. DNA of the CDR3: TGTGCCAGCAGCGATGACAGGAGACCCTACGAGCAGTACTTC.

The V and J genes are TRBV4-2 and TRBJ2-1; no firm D call. The CDR3 is made up of 16 amino acids. Germline V gives CDR1 LGHNA, CDR2 YNFKEQ. Trimming took 1 base from V and 3 from J, leaving 13 bases between them. CDR3 sequence reads: CASSQVYLSLYNEQFF. CDR3 DNA: TGTGCCAGCAGCCAAGTATATCTCTCCCTCTACAATGAGCAGTTCTTC.

This clonotype was counted ten times or more. This sequence joins TRBV6-1 and TRBJ2-7; 11 positions agree with TRBD1. CDR3 length: 13 amino acids. Looked up from germline, CDR1 is MNHNS and CDR2 is SASEGT. The ends lost 6 bases at V and 4 bases at J; junction bases unmatched: 2. The CDR3 DNA reads as TGTGCCAGCAGGGGGACAGGGGGGTACGAGCAGTACTTC. Its protein product is CASRGTGGYEQYF.

This clonotype was found many times. The chain links TRBV12-3 or TRBV12-4 to TRBJ2-7, with D possibly matching TRBD2 (5 bases). The length of the CDR3 is 16 residues. V dropped 5 bases and J dropped 5 bases, with 22 bases sitting between them. The CDR3 protein is CASSRHLWLAFDEQYF. CDR3 nucleotide sequence: TGTGCCAGCAGTCGCCACCTGTGGCTAGCTTTCGACGAGCAGTACTTC.

This clonotype was found a few times. The chain couples TRBV25-1 to TRBJ2-1; D is unresolved. V was trimmed by 1 base and J by 7 bases, leaving 5 bases between them. Germline V gives CDR1 MGHDK, CDR2 SYGVNS. This CDR3 is built from 12 residues. CDR3 DNA: TGTGCCAGCAGTGAATTCGGGAATGAGCAGTTCTTC. Translation gives CASSEFGNEQFF.

This chain links TRBV30 with TRBJ2-4, with D maybe TRBD1 (5 bases). The CDR3 contains 14 residues. The ends were cut back, 0 bases at V and 7 bases at J, with 13 bases in the middle. Germline CDR1 and CDR2: GTSNPN and SVGIG (reference sequence). The CDR3 region is CAWSVPSRANIQYF. The CDR3, as DNA: TGTGCCTGGAGTGTACCCTCCAGGGCCAACATTCAGTACTTC.

This clonotype was counted many times. The chain uses TRBV6-5 and TRBJ1-1; D remains unclear. Trimming took 2 bases from V and 2 from J, leaving 3 bases between them. This CDR3 has 12 residues. Germline V lookup: CDR1 MNHEY, CDR2 SVGAGI. The CDR3 DNA sequence: TGTGCCAGCAGTTACGCCAACACTGAAGCTTTCTTT. Encoded protein: CASSYANTEAFF.

This clonotype was seen more than once but under ten times. A read error is possible here, since a much larger clone lies one base away. The gene calls are TRBV18 and TRBJ1-1; D not resolved. Germline CDR1 reads KGHSH; CDR2 reads LQKENI. CDR3 length: 12 amino acids. The CDR3 DNA reads TGTGCCAGCCCACCGGTCGGCACTGAAGCTTTCTTT. It codes for CASPPVGTEAFF.

The chain is built from TRBV15 and TRBJ1-2, with 9 bases lining up with TRBD1. This CDR3 has 16 amino acids. The germline gives CDR1 LNHNV, CDR2 YYDKDF (reference sequence). J gave up 2 bases and V 5 bases, and 9 bases lay outside the gene matches. The CDR3 here is CATSEDRGPKNYGYTF. The CDR3 bases are TGTGCCACCAGCGAGGACAGGGGACCCAAGAACTATGGCTACACCTTC.

Ten or more counts support this clonotype. The chain combines TRBV6-1 with TRBJ2-7; 8 bases agree with TRBD1. The CDR3 has 14 residues. V lost 8 bases, J lost 2 bases, and 8 bases stayed unmatched. CDR1 MNHNS and CDR2 SASEGT come from the germline V gene. The CDR3: CASEVTGGTYEQYF. The CDR3 bases are TGTGCCAGCGAAGTCACAGGGGGAACCTACGAGCAGTACTTC.

Many counts were recorded for this clonotype. V is TRBV30 and J is TRBJ1-3, with unresolved D. CDR3 length: 14 amino acids. Germline CDR1 and CDR2: GTSNPN and SVGIG (reference sequence). V was shortened by 0 bases and J by 3 bases, with 9 bases between the two germline ends. The CDR3 bases are TGTGCCTGGAGTGTCCTGACGGTTGGAAACACCATATATTTT. Protein: CAWSVLTVGNTIYF.

On this clonotype: A read error is possible here, since a much larger clone lies one base away. This sequence joins TRBV3-1 and TRBJ1-2; D is undetermined. Germline CDR1 and CDR2: LGHDT and YNNKEL (reference sequence). Between the trimmed V and J ends, which lost 3 bases and 5 bases, there was a span of 10 bases. The CDR3 has 13 amino acids. Written as DNA, the CDR3 is TGTGCCAGCAGCCAGGGTCGTCAGTATGGCTACACCTTC. This encodes CASSQGRQYGYTF.

This clonotype was counted at least ten times. The chain couples TRBV12-3 or TRBV12-4 to TRBJ1-1, with D perhaps TRBD1 (5 bases). V lost 6 bases, J lost 0 bases, and 11 bases lay in between. The CDR3 length is 14 residues. This chain's CDR3 is CASSLGTLNTEAFF. The CDR3 region has the DNA TGTGCCAGCAGCCTAGGGACCCTGAACACTGAAGCTTTCTTT.

Ten or more counts support this clonotype. The chain links TRBV27 to TRBJ2-7; 7 bases are a match to TRBD1. The CDR3 extends over 15 amino acids. V lost 5 bases to trimming and J lost 3 bases; unmatched junction nucleotides: 10. Germline values: CDR1 MNHEY, CDR2 SMNVEV (reference sequence). The CDR3 region has the DNA TGTGCCAGCAGTCTTTCACCGGGACAGAGCTACGAGCAGTACTTC. Protein: CASSLSPGQSYEQYF.

In this sample, this clonotype turned up many times. CDR3 in amino acids: CASSVVGRGETQYF. The CDR3, as DNA: TGTGCCAGCAGCGTAGTGGGGAGGGGAGAGACCCAGTACTTC. The chain links TRBV9 to TRBJ2-5; the match to TRBD2 covers 7 bases. This CDR3 comprises 14 residues. Germline V gene data show CDR1 as SGDLS and CDR2 as YYNGEE. With 0 bases clipped from V and 4 bases from J, the junction kept 3 bases outside the gene matches.

This clonotype was detected many times. V and J are TRBV18 and TRBJ2-5; weak D call: TRBD1 (6 bases). Germline CDR1 KGHSH, CDR2 LQKENI. This CDR3 region has 13 residues. Trimming took 4 bases from V and 4 from J, leaving 10 bases between them. This chain's CDR3 is CASSQGQRETQYF. In DNA form, the CDR3 reads TGTGCCAGCTCACAAGGACAGAGAGAGACCCAGTACTTC.

The V call is TRBV12-3 or TRBV12-4, the J call TRBJ2-5, with TRBD2 as a possible D gene (6 bases). V dropped 6 bases and J dropped 3 bases, with 14 bases sitting between them. There are 14 residues in the CDR3. The CDR3, as DNA: TGTGCCAGCAGCCTTCGTTCGGGGGAAGAGACCCAGTACTTC. It translates to CASSLRSGEETQYF.

The V call is TRBV7-2, the J call TRBJ2-7; perhaps TRBD2 as D (5 bases). Germline lookup yields CDR1 SGHTA and CDR2 FQGNSA. V lost 7 bases to trimming and J lost 9 bases, with 22 bases between them. The CDR3 totals 14 residues. Here the CDR3 reads CASNPGTSRGGQYF. The CDR3 nucleotides are TGTGCCAGCAACCCCGGAACAAGCCGGGGTGGGCAGTACTTC.

V and J are TRBV18 and TRBJ1-1; D unclear. The CDR3 contains 17 residues. The ends were cut back, 3 bases at V and 0 bases at J, with 17 bases in the middle. CDR1 and CDR2 from the germline V gene are KGHSH and LQKENI. CDR3 DNA: TGTGCCAGCTCACCGACTATGGAATCGGGGATGAACACTGAAGCTTTCTTT. Protein product: CASSPTMESGMNTEAFF.